The TCR beta chain described here comes from a study of shared clonotypes between healthy human individuals. Broader study findings: Sampling involved blood alone; tissue repertoires likely differ.

Of note for this clone: Its target is unknown.

The study separated CD4+ cells into CD45RA+ naive and CD45RA-negative memory subsets. The input for sorted-subset replicate PCRs was around 0.2 ug DNA, approximately 30,000 T cell genomes. Some clones are missing from TCRdb's copy, which holds only in-frame ones; the method was immunoSEQ multiplex PCR. The table shows approximately 620,000 clones, with 95% to 98% occurring only once. The sequenced sample consisted of naive CD4+ T cells sorted from blood. Noted subset: CD45RA+ positively selected. This clonotype originated in a woman aged 30 to 39 in good health.

The CDR3 here is CASSSTGPQTYEQYF. In DNA, the CDR3 is TGTGCCAGCAGTTCTACAGGACCCCAAACCTACGAGCAGTACTTC. The genes are TRBV28 and TRBJ2-7; a possible D gene is TRBD1 (5 bases). The V and J ends lost 4 bases and 2 bases respectively, with 15 bases between them. Germline values: CDR1 MDHEN, CDR2 SYDVKM. The CDR3 runs to 15 residues.